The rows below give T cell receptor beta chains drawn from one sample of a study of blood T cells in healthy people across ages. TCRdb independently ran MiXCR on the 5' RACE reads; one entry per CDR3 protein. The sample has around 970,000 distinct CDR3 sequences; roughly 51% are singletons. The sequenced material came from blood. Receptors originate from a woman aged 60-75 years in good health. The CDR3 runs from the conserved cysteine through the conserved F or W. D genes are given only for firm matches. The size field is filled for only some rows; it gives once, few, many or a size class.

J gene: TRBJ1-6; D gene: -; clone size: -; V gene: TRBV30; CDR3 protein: CAWSSERDSPLHF; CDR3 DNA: TGTGCCTGGAGTAGTGAGAGGGATTCACCCCTCCACTTT
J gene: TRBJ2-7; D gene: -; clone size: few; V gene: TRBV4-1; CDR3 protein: CASSPYPEGRYEQYF; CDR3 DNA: TGCGCCAGCAGCCCCTACCCGGAGGGCCGTTACGAGCAGTACTTC
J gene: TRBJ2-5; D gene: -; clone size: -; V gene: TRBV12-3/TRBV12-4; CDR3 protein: CASSPPGYQKTQYF; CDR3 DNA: TGTGCCAGCAGCCCGCCAGGGTACCAAAAGACCCAGTACTTC
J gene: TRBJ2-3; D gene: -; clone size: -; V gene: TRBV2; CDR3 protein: CASSGWPTDTQYF; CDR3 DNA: TGTGCCAGCTCGGGGTGGCCCACAGATACGCAGTATTTT
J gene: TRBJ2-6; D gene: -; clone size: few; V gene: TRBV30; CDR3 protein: CAWSYGLTGANVLTF; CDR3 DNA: TGTGCCTGGAGTTACGGTCTAACTGGGGCCAACGTCCTGACTTTC
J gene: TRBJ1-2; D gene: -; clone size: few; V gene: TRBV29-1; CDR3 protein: CSVGLTGTTNYGYTF; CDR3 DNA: TGCAGCGTTGGGTTAACAGGGACAACTAACTATGGCTACACCTTC
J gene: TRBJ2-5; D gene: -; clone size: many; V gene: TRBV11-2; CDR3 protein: CASSLMGETQYF; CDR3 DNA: TGTGCCAGCAGCTTGATGGGAGAGACCCAGTACTTC
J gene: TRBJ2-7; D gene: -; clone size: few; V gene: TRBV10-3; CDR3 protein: CAIGAVQGNEQYF; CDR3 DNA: TGTGCCATCGGGGCGGTCCAAGGGAACGAGCAGTACTTC
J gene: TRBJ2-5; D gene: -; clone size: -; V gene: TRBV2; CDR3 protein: CASILEAGETQYF; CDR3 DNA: TGTGCCAGCATCCTCGAAGCCGGGGAGACCCAGTACTTC
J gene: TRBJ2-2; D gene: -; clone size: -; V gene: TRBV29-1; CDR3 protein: CSVDQGNTGELFF; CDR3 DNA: TGCAGCGTTGACCAGGGTAACACCGGGGAGCTGTTTTTT
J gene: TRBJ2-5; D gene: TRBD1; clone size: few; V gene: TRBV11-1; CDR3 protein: CASSPQGPGLTQYF; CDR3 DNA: TGTGCCAGCAGCCCACAGGGGCCGGGGTTGACCCAGTACTTC
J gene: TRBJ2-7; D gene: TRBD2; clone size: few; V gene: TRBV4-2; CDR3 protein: CASSQAGLAGGQKSPYEQYF; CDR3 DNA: TGTGCCAGCAGCCAAGCTGGACTAGCGGGAGGTCAAAAATCCCCCTACGAGCAGTACTTC
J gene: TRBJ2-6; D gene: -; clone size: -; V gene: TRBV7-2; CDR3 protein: CASSPRFGANVLTF; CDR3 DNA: TGTGCCAGCAGCCCCCGTTTCGGGGCCAACGTCCTGACTTTC
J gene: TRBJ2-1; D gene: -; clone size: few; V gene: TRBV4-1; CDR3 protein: CASSHPNEQFF; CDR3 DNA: TGCGCCAGCAGCCACCCCAATGAGCAGTTCTTC
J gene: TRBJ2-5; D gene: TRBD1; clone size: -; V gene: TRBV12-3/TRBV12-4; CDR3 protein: CASTVARSGGETQYF; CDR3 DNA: TGTGCCAGCACCGTAGCGCGGTCAGGGGGAGAGACCCAGTACTTC
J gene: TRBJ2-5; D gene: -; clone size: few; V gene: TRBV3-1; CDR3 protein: CASSPGSSRRETQYF; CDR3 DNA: TGTGCCAGCAGCCCGGGCTCATCTCGTCGAGAGACCCAGTACTTC
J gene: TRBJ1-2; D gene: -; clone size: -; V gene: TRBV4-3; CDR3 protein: CASSQAPQASGGYTF; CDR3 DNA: TGCGCCAGCAGCCAAGCCCCTCAGGCGTCGGGTGGCTACACCTTC
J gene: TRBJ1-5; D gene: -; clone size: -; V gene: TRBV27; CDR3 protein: CASSFQGVGQPQHF; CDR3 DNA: TGTGCCAGCAGTTTCCAGGGCGTGGGTCAGCCCCAGCATTTT
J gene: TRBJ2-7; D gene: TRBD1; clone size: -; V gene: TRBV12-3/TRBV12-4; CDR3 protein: CASSSGTGGAFNPYEQYF; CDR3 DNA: TGTGCCAGCAGTTCCGGGACAGGGGGCGCATTCAACCCCTACGAGCAGTACTTC
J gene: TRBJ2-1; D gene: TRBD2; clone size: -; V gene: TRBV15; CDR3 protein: CATSRAGTSVKEQFF; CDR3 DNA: TGTGCCACCAGCAGAGCGGGGACTAGCGTTAAGGAGCAGTTCTTC
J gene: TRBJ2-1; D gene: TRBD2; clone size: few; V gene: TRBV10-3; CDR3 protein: CATQREIIYNEQFF; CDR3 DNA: TGTGCCACCCAGCGGGAGATTATCTACAATGAGCAGTTCTTC
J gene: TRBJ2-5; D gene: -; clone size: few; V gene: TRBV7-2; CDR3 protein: CASSLMGAGVKETQYF; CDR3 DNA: TGTGCCAGCAGCTTAATGGGCGCAGGTGTGAAAGAGACCCAGTACTTC
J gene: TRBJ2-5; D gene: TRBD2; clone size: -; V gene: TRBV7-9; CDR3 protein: CASSTTSEETQYF; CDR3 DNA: TGTGCCAGCAGCACTACTAGCGAAGAGACCCAGTACTTC
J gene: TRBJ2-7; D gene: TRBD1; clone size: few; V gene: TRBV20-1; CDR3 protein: CSAPGTGFYEQYF; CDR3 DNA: TGCAGTGCTCCCGGGACAGGGTTCTACGAGCAGTACTTC
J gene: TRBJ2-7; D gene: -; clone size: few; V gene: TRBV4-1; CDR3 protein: CASSQVVGTLAYEQYF; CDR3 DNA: TGCGCCAGCAGCCAAGTCGTAGGGACACTAGCCTACGAGCAGTACTTC
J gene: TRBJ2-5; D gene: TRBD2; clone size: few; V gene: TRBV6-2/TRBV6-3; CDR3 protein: CASSYALAGGYEQYF; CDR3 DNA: TGTGCCAGCAGTTACGCGCTAGCGGGAGGGTATGAGCAGTACTTC
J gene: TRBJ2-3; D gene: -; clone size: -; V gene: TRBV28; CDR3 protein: CASSKPHLTDTQYF; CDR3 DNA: TGTGCCAGCAGTAAACCCCATCTTACAGATACGCAGTATTTT
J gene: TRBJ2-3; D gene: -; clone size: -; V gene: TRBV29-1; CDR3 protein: CSVERGADTQYF; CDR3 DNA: TGCAGCGTTGAGAGGGGCGCAGATACGCAGTATTTT
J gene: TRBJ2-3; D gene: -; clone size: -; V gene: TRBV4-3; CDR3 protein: CASSQEFGGPDTQYF; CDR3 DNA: TGCGCCAGCAGCCAAGAGTTCGGGGGCCCAGATACGCAGTATTTT
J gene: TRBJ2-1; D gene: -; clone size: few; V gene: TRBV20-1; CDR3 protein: CSARWGASEQFF; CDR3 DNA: TGCAGTGCTAGATGGGGGGCTAGTGAGCAGTTCTTC
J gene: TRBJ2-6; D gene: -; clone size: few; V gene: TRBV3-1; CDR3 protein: CASSQDFSGANVLTF; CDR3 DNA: TGTGCCAGCAGCCAAGACTTCTCTGGGGCCAACGTCCTGACTTTC
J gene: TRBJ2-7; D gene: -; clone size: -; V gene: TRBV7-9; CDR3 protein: CASSLPGLSYEQYF; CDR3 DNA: TGTGCCAGCAGCTTACCGGGACTCTCGTACGAGCAGTACTTC
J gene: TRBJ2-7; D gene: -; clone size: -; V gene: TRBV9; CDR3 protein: CASSVVRDGPTYEQYF; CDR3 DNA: TGTGCCAGCAGCGTAGTCCGGGACGGCCCGACCTACGAGCAGTACTTC
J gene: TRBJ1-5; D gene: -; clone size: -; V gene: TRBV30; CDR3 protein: CAWTLTGQGNNQPQHF; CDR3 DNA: TGTGCCTGGACCCTGACCGGGCAGGGAAACAATCAGCCCCAGCATTTT
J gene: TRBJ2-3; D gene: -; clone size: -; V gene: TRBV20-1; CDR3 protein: CSAISVGDTQYF; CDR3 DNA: TGCAGTGCTATTAGCGTGGGAGATACGCAGTATTTT
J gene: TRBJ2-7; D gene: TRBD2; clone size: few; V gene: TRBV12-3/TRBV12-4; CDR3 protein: CASSRAGGGAEQYF; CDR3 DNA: TGTGCCAGCAGTCGAGCGGGAGGAGGTGCCGAGCAGTACTTC
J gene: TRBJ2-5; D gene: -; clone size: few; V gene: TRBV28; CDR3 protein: CASSPTGKAQETQYF; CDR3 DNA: TGTGCCAGCAGTCCTACAGGGAAAGCCCAAGAGACCCAGTACTTC